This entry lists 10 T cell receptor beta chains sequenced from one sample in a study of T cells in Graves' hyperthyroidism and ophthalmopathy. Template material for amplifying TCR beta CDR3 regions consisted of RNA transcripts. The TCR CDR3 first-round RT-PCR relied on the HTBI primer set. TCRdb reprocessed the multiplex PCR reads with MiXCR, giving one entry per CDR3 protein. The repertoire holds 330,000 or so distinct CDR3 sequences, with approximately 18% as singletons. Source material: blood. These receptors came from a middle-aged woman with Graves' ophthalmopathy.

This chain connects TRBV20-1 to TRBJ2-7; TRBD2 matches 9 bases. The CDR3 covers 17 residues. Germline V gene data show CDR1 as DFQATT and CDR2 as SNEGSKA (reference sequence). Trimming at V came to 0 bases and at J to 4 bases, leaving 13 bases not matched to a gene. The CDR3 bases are TGCAGTGCTAGAGATTATCCCGGGGGCGGGAGGGCTTACGAGCAGTACTTC. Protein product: CSARDYPGGGRAYEQYF.

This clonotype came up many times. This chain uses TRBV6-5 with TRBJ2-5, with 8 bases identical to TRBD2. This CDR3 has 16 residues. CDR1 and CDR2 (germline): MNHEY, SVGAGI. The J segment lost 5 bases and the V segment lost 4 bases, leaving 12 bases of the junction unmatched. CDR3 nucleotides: TGTGCCAGCAGTTTAACGGGAAGCGGGAGTGGGGAGACCCAGTACTTC. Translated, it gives CASSLTGSGSGETQYF.

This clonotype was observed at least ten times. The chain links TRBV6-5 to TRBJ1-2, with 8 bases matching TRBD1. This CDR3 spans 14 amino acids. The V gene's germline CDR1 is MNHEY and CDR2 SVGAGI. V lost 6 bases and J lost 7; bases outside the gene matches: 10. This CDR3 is CASRGDRWGGGYTF. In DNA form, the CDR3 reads TGTGCCAGCAGAGGGGACAGGTGGGGGGGTGGCTACACCTTC.

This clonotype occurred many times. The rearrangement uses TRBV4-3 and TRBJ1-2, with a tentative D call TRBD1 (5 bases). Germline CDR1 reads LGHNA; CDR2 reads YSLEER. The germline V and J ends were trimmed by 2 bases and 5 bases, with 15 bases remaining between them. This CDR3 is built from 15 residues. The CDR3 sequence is CASSQSVAGEYGYTF. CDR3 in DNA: TGCGCCAGCAGCCAAAGCGTTGCGGGGGAATATGGCTACACCTTC.

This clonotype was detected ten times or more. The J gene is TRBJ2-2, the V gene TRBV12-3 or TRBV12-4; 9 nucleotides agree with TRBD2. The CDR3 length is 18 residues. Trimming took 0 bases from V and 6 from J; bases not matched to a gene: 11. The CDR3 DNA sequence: TGTGCCAGCAGTTTAGCGCGGGGCGGGCTAGCGGGACCCGGGGAGCTGTTTTTT. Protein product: CASSLARGGLAGPGELFF.

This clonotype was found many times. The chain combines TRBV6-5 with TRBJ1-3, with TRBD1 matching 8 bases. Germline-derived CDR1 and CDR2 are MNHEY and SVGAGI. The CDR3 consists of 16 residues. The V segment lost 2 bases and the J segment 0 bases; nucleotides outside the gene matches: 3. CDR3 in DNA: TGTGCCAGCAGTTACGGGACAGGCCCCTCTGGAAACACCATATATTTT. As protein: CASSYGTGPSGNTIYF.

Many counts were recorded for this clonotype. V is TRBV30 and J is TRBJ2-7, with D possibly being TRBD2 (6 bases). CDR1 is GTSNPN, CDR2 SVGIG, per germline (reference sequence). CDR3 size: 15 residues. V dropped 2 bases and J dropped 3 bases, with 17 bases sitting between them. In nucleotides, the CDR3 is TGTGCCTGGAGTAATCCGGCTCTAGCGCTCTACGAGCAGTACTTC. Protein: CAWSNPALALYEQYF. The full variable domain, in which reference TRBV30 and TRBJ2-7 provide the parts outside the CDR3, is SQTIHQWPATLVQPVGSPLSLECTVEGTSNPNLYWYRQAAGRGLQLLFYSVGIGQISSEVPQNLSASRPQDRQFILSSKKLLLSDSGFYLCAWSNPALALYEQYFGPGTRLTVT.

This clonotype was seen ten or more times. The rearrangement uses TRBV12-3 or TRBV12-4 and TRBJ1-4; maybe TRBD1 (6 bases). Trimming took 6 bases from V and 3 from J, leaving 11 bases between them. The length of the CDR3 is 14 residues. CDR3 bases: TGTGCCAGCAGAACGGACAGATCTAATGAAAAACTGTTTTTT. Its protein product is CASRTDRSNEKLFF.

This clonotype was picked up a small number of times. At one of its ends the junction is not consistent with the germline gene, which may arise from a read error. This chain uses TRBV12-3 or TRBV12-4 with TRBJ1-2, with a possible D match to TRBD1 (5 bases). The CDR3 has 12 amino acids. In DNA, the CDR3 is TGTGCCAGCAACAAGTGGGGGAACGGAGACAACTTC. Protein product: CASNKWGNGDNF.

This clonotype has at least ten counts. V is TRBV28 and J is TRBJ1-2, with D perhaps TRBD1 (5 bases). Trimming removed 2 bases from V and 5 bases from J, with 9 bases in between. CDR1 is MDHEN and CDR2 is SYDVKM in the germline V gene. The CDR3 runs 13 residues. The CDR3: CASSLERQYGYTF. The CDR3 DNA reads TGTGCCAGCAGTTTAGAACGACAGTATGGCTACACCTTC.